A single sample gave rise to the 25 T cell receptor beta chains below, sequenced in a study of blood T cell repertoires in COVID-19. TCRdb's table, derived via immunoSEQ multiplex PCR, lists solely in-frame clones and lacks some. The repertoire holds about 240,000 clones, with over 80% as singletons. Sequenced: PBMCs or T cells enriched from blood (not recorded which). These receptors all come from a woman aged 25 to 45 with acute COVID-19.

Only a few counts were recorded for this clone. This chain links TRBV7-2 with TRBJ2-1; 8 nucleotides align to TRBD2. The V gene's germline CDR1 is SGHTA and CDR2 FQGNSA. With V trimmed by 5 bases and J by 2 bases, 5 bases remained unmatched. CDR3 size: 15 residues. The CDR3 protein is CASSLQLAAYNEQFF. The CDR3 nucleotides are TGTGCCAGCAGCCTGCAACTAGCGGCCTACAATGAGCAGTTCTTC.

The chain joins TRBV7-9 to TRBJ2-1; perhaps TRBD2 as D (5 bases). The germline V gene encodes CDR1 SEHNR and CDR2 FQNEAQ (reference sequence). The V gene lost 1 base and the J gene lost 4 bases, with 14 bases spanning the gap. The CDR3 consists of 16 residues. In DNA form, the CDR3 reads TGTGCCAGCAGCTTAGAAGAGGGTAGGAGGTACAATGAGCAGTTCTTC. Translated, it gives CASSLEEGRRYNEQFF.

This clone was picked up one time. DNA for the CDR3: TGTGCCAGCAGCTCGAATTCACCCCTCCACTTT. It is translated as CASSSNSPLHF. The chain employs TRBV5-6 and TRBJ1-6, with D unclear. The CDR3 consists of 11 residues. Germline CDR1 is SGHDT and CDR2 is YYEEEE. Trimming took off 3 bases at V and 7 bases at J, with 2 bases between the two ends.

The rearrangement joins TRBV4-3 to TRBJ1-1, with D possibly matching TRBD1 (5 bases). The ends were cut back, 1 base at V and 5 bases at J, with 20 bases in the middle. CDR1 is LGHNA and CDR2 is YSLEER in the germline V gene. This CDR3 spans 17 amino acids. CDR3 in DNA: TGCGCCAGCAGCCAAGGACCCCGGGGGACTAAAATGACTGAAGCTTTCTTT. Encoded protein: CASSQGPRGTKMTEAFF.

V is TRBV19 and J is TRBJ2-2; 7 nucleotides match TRBD1. The CDR3 extends over 17 amino acids. V gave up 6 bases and J gave up 6 bases; unmatched junction bases: 16. Germline lookup yields CDR1 LNHDA and CDR2 SQIVND (reference sequence). The CDR3 region is CASSNRDSHPGPGELFF. CDR3 in DNA: TGTGCCAGTAGCAACCGGGACAGTCATCCAGGGCCCGGGGAGCTGTTTTTT. The whole variable domain, remainder taken from reference TRBV19 and TRBJ2-2, is DGGITQSPKYLFRKEGQNVTLSCEQNLNHDAMYWYRQDPGQGLRLIYYSQIVNDFQKGDIAEGYSVSREKKESFPLTVTSAQKNPTAFYLCASSNRDSHPGPGELFFGEGSRLTVL.

V gene TRBV5-6 combines with J gene TRBJ2-7; possibly TRBD2 for D (5 bases). Germline CDR1 reads SGHDT; CDR2 reads YYEEEE. V lost 4 bases to trimming and J lost 3 bases, with 17 bases between them. This CDR3 has 15 amino acids. This chain's CDR3 is CASSGGFGGLYEQYF. The DNA of the CDR3 is TGTGCCAGCAGCGGAGGTTTTGGCGGCCTCTACGAGCAGTACTTC.

This clone was seen once. The chain employs TRBV2 and TRBJ1-5; 8 bases are shared with TRBD1. The CDR3 loop spans 13 amino acids. The ends lost 6 bases at V and 4 bases at J; junction bases unmatched: 2. Germline V lookup: CDR1 SNHLY, CDR2 FYNNEI. The CDR3 DNA follows: TGTGCCAGCAGGGACAGGGCAAATCAGCCCCAGCATTTT. It codes for CASRDRANQPQHF.

The V and J genes are TRBV4-1 and TRBJ1-5, with D unresolved. The V and J ends lost 3 bases and 1 base respectively, with 19 bases between them. This CDR3 has 18 residues. Germline V gene lookup returns CDR1 MGHRA and CDR2 YSYEKL. The CDR3 is CASSQDPPGIGSNQPQHF. CDR3 DNA sequence: TGCGCCAGCAGCCAGGATCCCCCGGGGATAGGGAGCAATCAGCCCCAGCATTTT.

The gene calls are TRBV18 and TRBJ1-5; 7 nucleotides line up with TRBD1. Germline V gives CDR1 KGHSH, CDR2 LQKENI. The length of the CDR3 is 16 residues. V lost 3 bases to trimming and J lost 4 bases; unmatched junction nucleotides: 9. CDR3 sequence: CASSPRGTESNQPQHF. DNA of the CDR3: TGTGCCAGCTCACCTCGGGGGACAGAATCGAATCAGCCCCAGCATTTT.

This clone was detected only once. This chain links TRBV6-5 with TRBJ1-5, with no clear D. This CDR3 is built from 16 residues. The germline gives CDR1 MNHEY, CDR2 SVGAGI. Trimming removed 2 bases from V and 7 bases from J, with 18 bases in between. The DNA of the CDR3 is TGTGCCAGCAGTTACACGGGAAATTTCGAAGGGCAGCCCCAGCATTTT. The encoded protein is CASSYTGNFEGQPQHF.

The J gene is TRBJ2-1, the V gene TRBV5-1; D is unresolved. Germline V gene data show CDR1 as SGHRS and CDR2 as YFSETQ. V shed 4 bases and J shed 5 bases, with 19 bases lying between them. The CDR3 runs to 16 residues. This CDR3 is CASSPRRWAKNNEQFF. CDR3 nucleotide sequence: TGCGCCAGCAGCCCCCGCCGCTGGGCCAAAAACAATGAGCAGTTCTTC.

This chain uses TRBV6-5 with TRBJ2-7, with D possibly being TRBD1 (5 bases). Per germline, CDR1 MNHEY and CDR2 SVGAGI. CDR3 length equals 13 residues. V lost 5 bases, J lost 5 bases, and 13 bases lay in between. The CDR3 loop is CASSRGRVHEQYF. The CDR3 DNA follows: TGTGCCAGCAGTAGGGGCAGGGTCCACGAGCAGTACTTC.

This chain links TRBV5-1 with TRBJ1-2; 8 bases line up with TRBD1. Germline-derived CDR1 and CDR2 are SGHRS and YFSETQ. CDR3 length: 16 amino acids. V dropped 4 bases and J dropped 8; count of bases not matched to a gene: 16. This CDR3 reads CASSPAGQGASRGYTF. In DNA form, the CDR3 reads TGCGCCAGCAGCCCCGCCGGGCAGGGGGCATCTCGAGGCTACACCTTC.

A single count supports this clone. The chain uses TRBV13 and TRBJ1-2; possibly TRBD1 for D (5 bases). Germline CDR1 and CDR2: PRHDT and FYEKMQ (reference sequence). The length of the CDR3 is 15 residues. The V gene lost 5 bases and the J gene lost 5 bases, with 18 bases spanning the gap. In DNA, the CDR3 is TGTGCCAGCAGCCCCCTGGCGCAGGGCTGGTATGGCTACACCTTC. Amino acids: CASSPLAQGWYGYTF. The full variable domain, rest sourced from reference TRBV13 and TRBJ1-2, is AAGVIQSPRHLIKEKRETATLKCYPIPRHDTVYWYQQGPGQDPQFLISFYEKMQSDKGSIPDRFSAQQFSDYHSELNMSSLELGDSALYFCASSPLAQGWYGYTFGSGTRLTVV.

The CDR3 nucleotides read TGTGCCAGCAGCCAAGATTGGCGGATCTCGAACACCGGGGAGCTGTTTTTT. As protein: CASSQDWRISNTGELFF. The gene calls are TRBV3-1 (or the pseudogene TRBV3-2) and TRBJ2-2; D is uncertain. V was pared by 0 bases and J by 0 bases, with 11 bases between. The CDR3 spans 17 residues. CDR1 LGHDT and CDR2 YNNKEL come from the germline V gene (reference sequence).

This chain uses TRBV5-4 with TRBJ2-5, with TRBD2 matching 7 bases. CDR1 is SGHNT and CDR2 is YYREEE in the germline V gene (reference sequence). Trimming took 4 bases from V and 2 from J; bases not matched to a gene: 11. This CDR3 is built from 16 residues. CDR3 coding DNA: TGTGCCAGCAGCACCCTGGTTATAGCGGGTCAAGAGACCCAGTACTTC. Amino acid sequence: CASSTLVIAGQETQYF.

This chain connects TRBV30 to TRBJ1-1; D unresolved. The CDR3 has 13 amino acids. Germline V gene sequence: CDR1 GTSNPN, CDR2 SVGIG (reference sequence). V was trimmed by 2 bases and J by 0 bases, leaving 7 bases between them. CDR3 sequence (DNA): TGTGCCTGGAGTCGTCAGGTGAACACTGAAGCTTTCTTT. Its protein product is CAWSRQVNTEAFF.

This clone was picked up one time. The V call is TRBV10-3, the J call TRBJ1-3, with TRBD1 as a possible D gene (5 bases). The CDR3 runs to 17 residues. V lost 7 bases to trimming and J lost 0 bases, with 19 bases between them. Germline-derived CDR1 and CDR2 are ENHRY and SYGVKD. CDR3 coding DNA: TGTGCCATCACCGAGGACAAATACATAACCTCTGGAAACACCATATATTTT. The encoded protein is CAITEDKYITSGNTIYF.

The chain carries TRBV6-5 and TRBJ1-2; tentative D call: TRBD1 (5 bases). Germline V gene data show CDR1 as MNHEY and CDR2 as SVGAGI. The CDR3 length is 15 residues. The V and J ends lost 6 bases and 4 bases respectively, with 18 bases between them. CDR3 DNA sequence: TGTGCCAGCAGAATGAGTCTCTGGGGGGGCTATGGCTACACCTTC. Protein: CASRMSLWGGYGYTF.

This clone was recorded only once. The genes are TRBV7-8 and TRBJ1-2, with a possible D match to TRBD1 (6 bases). The CDR3 is 13 amino acids. Trimming took off 5 bases at V and 3 bases at J, with 10 bases between the two ends. Germline V gene lookup returns CDR1 SGHVS and CDR2 FQNEAQ. The CDR3, as DNA: TGTGCCAGCAGCCGACAGGAGGACTATGGCTACACCTTC. Translating it yields CASSRQEDYGYTF.

The chain links TRBV6-5 to TRBJ1-1; D is possibly TRBD1 (5 bases). The germline CDR1 and CDR2 sequences are MNHEY and SVGAGI. Trimming removed 7 bases from V and 4 bases from J, with 10 bases in between. This CDR3 spans 12 amino acids. The CDR3 is CASTSQGTEAFF. CDR3 in DNA: TGTGCCAGCACGAGTCAGGGCACTGAAGCTTTCTTT.

The rearrangement joins TRBV7-8 to TRBJ2-7, with no clear D. Germline V gene data show CDR1 as SGHVS and CDR2 as FQNEAQ. V was pared by 0 bases and J by 2 bases, with 11 bases between. The CDR3 is made up of 15 amino acids. The CDR3 bases are TGTGCCAGCAGCTTAGCGCCGCCAGGCACCTACGAGCAGTACTTC. Protein sequence: CASSLAPPGTYEQYF.

In its sample, this clone was seen once. This rearrangement joins TRBV7-9 to TRBJ1-1; no clear D gene. Germline-derived CDR1 and CDR2 are SEHNR and FQNEAQ (reference sequence). V lost 1 base and J lost 8, with 8 bases in between. This CDR3 comprises 12 residues. The chain's CDR3 is CASSLVQEEAFF. In DNA, the CDR3 is TGTGCCAGCAGCTTAGTCCAGGAAGAAGCTTTCTTT.

The V gene is TRBV30, the J gene TRBJ2-5; TRBD2 aligns across 10 bases. The germline V gene encodes CDR1 GTSNPN and CDR2 SVGIG (reference sequence). This CDR3 contains 15 residues. J was trimmed by 4 bases and V by 8 bases; bases with no gene match: 13. The chain's CDR3 is CAGDLAGGTGETQYF. The CDR3 DNA sequence: TGTGCCGGGGACTTAGCGGGGGGCACAGGAGAGACCCAGTACTTC.

The chain recombines TRBV11-3 with TRBJ2-1; no definite D call. This CDR3 has 17 residues. The germline CDR1 and CDR2 sequences are SGHNT and YENEEA. Trimming stripped 5 bases from V and 6 bases from J, with 23 bases between. This chain's CDR3 is CASSTSSSPAEVNEQFF. CDR3 nucleotides: TGTGCCAGCAGCACCAGTTCGAGCCCAGCCGAGGTCAATGAGCAGTTCTTC. The variable domain in full, completed from reference TRBV11-3 and TRBJ2-1, reads EAGVVQSPRYKIIEKKQPVAFWCNPISGHNTLYWYLQNLGQGPELLIRYENEEAVDDSQLPKDRFSAERLKGVDSTLKIQPAELGDSAVYLCASSTSSSPAEVNEQFFGPGTRLTVL.